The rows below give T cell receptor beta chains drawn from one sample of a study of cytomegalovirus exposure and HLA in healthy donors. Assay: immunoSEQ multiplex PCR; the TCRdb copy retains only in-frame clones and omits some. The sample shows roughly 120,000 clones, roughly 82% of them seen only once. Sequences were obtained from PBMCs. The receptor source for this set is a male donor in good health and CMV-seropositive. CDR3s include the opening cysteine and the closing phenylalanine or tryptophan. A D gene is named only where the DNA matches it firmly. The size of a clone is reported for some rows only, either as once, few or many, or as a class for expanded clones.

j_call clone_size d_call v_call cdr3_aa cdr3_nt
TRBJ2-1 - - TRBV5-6 CASSLDLSGVSQFF TGTGCCAGCAGCTTAGATCTTAGCGGAGTGTCGCAGTTCTTC
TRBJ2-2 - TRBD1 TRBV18 CASSQPGQTNTGELFF TGTGCCAGCTCACAGCCGGGACAGACCAACACCGGGGAGCTGTTTTTT
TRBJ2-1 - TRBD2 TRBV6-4 CASSTGTTSPAEQFF TGTGCCAGCAGTACCGGGACTACCTCTCCCGCCGAGCAGTTCTTC
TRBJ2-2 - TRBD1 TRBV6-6 CASSSRDRVGELFF TGTGCCAGCAGTTCGCGGGACAGGGTGGGGGAGCTGTTTTTT
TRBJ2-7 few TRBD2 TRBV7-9 CAGTSGSREQYF TGTGCCGGGACTAGCGGATCTCGGGAGCAGTACTTC
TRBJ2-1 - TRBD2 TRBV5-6 CASSLGLAENEQFF TGTGCCAGCAGCTTGGGACTAGCGGAAAATGAGCAGTTCTTC
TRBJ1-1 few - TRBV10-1 CASTFNTEAFF TGCGCCAGCACCTTTAACACTGAAGCTTTCTTT
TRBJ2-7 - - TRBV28 CASSSWSWSSYEQYF TGTGCCAGCAGTTCTTGGAGTTGGAGCTCCTACGAGCAGTACTTC
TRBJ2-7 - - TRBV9 CASSSRPGPYEQYF TGTGCCAGCAGCTCCCGACCAGGCCCCTACGAGCAGTACTTC
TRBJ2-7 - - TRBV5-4 CASSILSSEQYF TGTGCCAGCAGCATACTATCGAGCGAGCAGTACTTC
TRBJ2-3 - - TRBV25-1 CASSESFVSGTDTQYF TGTGCCAGCAGTGAATCATTTGTAAGCGGCACAGATACGCAGTATTTT
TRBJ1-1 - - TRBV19 CASSMSPNTEAFF TGTGCCAGTAGTATGAGCCCTAACACTGAAGCTTTCTTT
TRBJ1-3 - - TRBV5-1 CASSLALSGNTIYF TGCGCCAGCAGCTTGGCCCTCTCTGGAAACACCATATATTTT
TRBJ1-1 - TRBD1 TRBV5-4 CASSQGAADAFF TGTGCCAGCAGCCAGGGGGCGGCGGATGCTTTCTTT
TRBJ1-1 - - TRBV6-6 CASREGGGEAFF TGTGCCAGCAGAGAGGGAGGTGGTGAAGCTTTCTTT
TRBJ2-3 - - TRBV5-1 CASSLDSPPIDTQYF TGCGCCAGCAGCTTGGACTCCCCCCCCATAGATACGCAGTATTTT
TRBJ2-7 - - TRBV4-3 CASSQVGIGAIYEQYF TGCGCCAGCAGCCAAGTAGGAATAGGGGCTATATACGAGCAGTACTTC
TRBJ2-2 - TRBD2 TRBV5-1 CASNWEGNANTGELFF TGCGCCAGCAACTGGGAGGGAAATGCGAACACCGGGGAGCTGTTTTTT
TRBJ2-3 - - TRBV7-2 CASSPDRASGTDTQYF TGTGCCAGCAGCCCAGACCGTGCCTCGGGGACAGATACGCAGTATTTT
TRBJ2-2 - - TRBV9 CASSPKWTGELFF TGTGCCAGCTCCCCGAAGTGGACAGGGGAGCTGTTTTTT
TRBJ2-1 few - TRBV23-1 CASSRDMHSYNEQFF TGCGCCAGCAGTCGGGACATGCACTCCTACAATGAGCAGTTCTTC
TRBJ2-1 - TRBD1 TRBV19 CASSLDRVHEQFF TGTGCCAGTAGTTTGGACAGGGTCCATGAGCAGTTCTTC
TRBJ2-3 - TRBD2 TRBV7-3 CASSLTGGGVDTQYF TGTGCCAGCAGCTTAACCGGGGGGGGAGTGGATACGCAGTATTTT
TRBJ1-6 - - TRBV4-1 CASREGRMNSPLHF TGCGCCAGCAGGGAGGGACGGATGAATTCACCCCTCCACTTT
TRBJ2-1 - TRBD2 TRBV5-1 CASSHFRGTSGLMNEQFF TGCGCCAGCAGCCATTTCAGGGGGACTAGCGGGCTTATGAATGAGCAGTTCTTC
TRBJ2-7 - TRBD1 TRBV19 CASSIGQGVNEQYF TGTGCCAGTAGTATAGGACAGGGGGTCAACGAGCAGTACTTC
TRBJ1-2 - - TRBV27 CASQENYGYTF TGTGCCAGTCAGGAAAACTATGGCTACACCTTC
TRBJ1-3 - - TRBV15 CATSRDPLSSGNTIYF TGTGCCACCAGCAGAGACCCGCTTAGCTCTGGAAACACCATATATTTT
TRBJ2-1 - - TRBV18 CASSGLEINEQFF TGTGCCAGCTCGGGACTCGAAATAAATGAGCAGTTCTTC
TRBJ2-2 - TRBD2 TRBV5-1 CASSLGGTSRGELFF TGCGCCAGCAGCTTGGGCGGGACTAGCCGCGGGGAGCTGTTTTTT
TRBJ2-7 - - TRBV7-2 CASSETSRGSEQYF TGTGCCAGCAGCGAGACTAGTCGGGGCAGCGAGCAGTACTTC
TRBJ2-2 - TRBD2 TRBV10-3 CAISVPAGDTGELFF TGTGCCATCAGTGTACCAGCGGGGGACACCGGGGAGCTGTTTTTT
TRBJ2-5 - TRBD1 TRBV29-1 CSAIQGQETQYF TGCAGCGCGATACAGGGGCAGGAGACCCAGTACTTC
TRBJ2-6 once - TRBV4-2 CASSQSSNGANVLTF TGTGCCAGCAGCCAATCCAGTAACGGGGCCAACGTCCTGACTTTC
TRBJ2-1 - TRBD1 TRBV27 CASSFLRNRKRQGEQFF TGTGCCAGCAGTTTTCTCCGCAATAGGAAGAGACAGGGAGAGCAGTTCTTC
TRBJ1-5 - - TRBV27 CASSLYPVEQSNQPQHF TGTGCCAGCAGTTTGTACCCGGTGGAACAGAGCAATCAGCCCCAGCATTTT
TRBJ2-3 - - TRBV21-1 CADEKGGASTDTQYF TGTGCAGACGAAAAAGGCGGGGCTAGCACAGATACGCAGTATTTT
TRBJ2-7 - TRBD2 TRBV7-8 CASSSRTSGVFYEQYF TGTGCCAGCAGCTCGCGGACTAGCGGGGTCTTCTACGAGCAGTACTTC
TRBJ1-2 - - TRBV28 CASSPPQSRYGYTF TGTGCCAGCAGTCCCCCACAATCCCGATATGGCTACACCTTC
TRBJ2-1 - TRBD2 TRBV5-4 CASSFPSGRAVDEQFF TGTGCCAGCAGCTTCCCTAGCGGGAGGGCCGTCGATGAGCAGTTCTTC
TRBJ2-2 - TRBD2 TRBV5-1 CASSSGPTTSGSTGELFF TGCGCCAGCAGCTCCGGACCGACGACTAGCGGGAGCACCGGGGAGCTGTTTTTT
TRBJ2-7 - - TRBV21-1 CASSKDYTLAGEDYEQYF TGTGCCAGCAGCAAAGATTACACTCTAGCGGGTGAGGACTACGAGCAGTACTTC